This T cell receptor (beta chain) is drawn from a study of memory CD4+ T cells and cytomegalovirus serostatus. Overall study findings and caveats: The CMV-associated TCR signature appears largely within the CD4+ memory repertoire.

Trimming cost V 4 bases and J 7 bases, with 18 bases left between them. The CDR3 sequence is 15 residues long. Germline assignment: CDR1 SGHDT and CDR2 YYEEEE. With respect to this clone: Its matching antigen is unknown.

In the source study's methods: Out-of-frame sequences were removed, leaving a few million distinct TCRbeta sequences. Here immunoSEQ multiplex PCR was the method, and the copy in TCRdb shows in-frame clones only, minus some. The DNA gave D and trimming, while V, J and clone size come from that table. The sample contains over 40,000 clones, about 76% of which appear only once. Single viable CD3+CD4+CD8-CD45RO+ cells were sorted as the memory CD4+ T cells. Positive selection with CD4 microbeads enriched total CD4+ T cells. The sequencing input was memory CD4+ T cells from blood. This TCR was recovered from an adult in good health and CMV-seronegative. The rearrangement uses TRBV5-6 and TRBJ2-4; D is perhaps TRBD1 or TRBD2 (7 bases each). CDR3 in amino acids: CASSRGPGGGNIQYF. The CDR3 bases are TGTGCCAGCAGCCGGGGACCAGGGGGGGGGAACATTCAGTACTTC.